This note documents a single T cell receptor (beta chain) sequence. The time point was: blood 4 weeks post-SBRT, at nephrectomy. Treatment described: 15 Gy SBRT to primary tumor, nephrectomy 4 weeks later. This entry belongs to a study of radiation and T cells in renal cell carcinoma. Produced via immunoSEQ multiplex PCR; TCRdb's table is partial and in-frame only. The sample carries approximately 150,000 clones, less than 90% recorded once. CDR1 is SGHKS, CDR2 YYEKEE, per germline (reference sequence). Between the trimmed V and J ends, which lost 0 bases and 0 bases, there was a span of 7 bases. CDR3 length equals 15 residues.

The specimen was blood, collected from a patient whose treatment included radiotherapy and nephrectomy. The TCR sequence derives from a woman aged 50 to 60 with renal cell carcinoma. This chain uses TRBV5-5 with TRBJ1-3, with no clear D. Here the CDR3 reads CASSLGPSSGNTIYF. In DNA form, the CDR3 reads TGTGCCAGCAGCTTGGGACCGAGCTCTGGAAACACCATATATTTT.